What follows describes a single TCR beta chain. The antigen is undetermined. The data were obtained in a study of T cells after yellow fever vaccination. Broader study findings: One caveat is that FACS-sorted repertoires could contain abundant clonotypes contaminating from the bulk population. Reappearance after the booster was seen for most primary-vaccination clones, at 95% to 98% CD4 and 70% to 90% CD8.

CDR1 is KGHSH and CDR2 is LQKENI in the germline V gene. V was trimmed by 6 bases and J by 1 base, leaving 16 bases between them. This CDR3 has 16 residues. TCR cDNA, made by 5'RACE template switching, carried an added universal primer site and UMIs. From the 5' RACE reads, TCRdb called clonotypes with MiXCR, one entry per CDR3 protein. This table has 500,000 to 650,000 distinct CDR3 sequences, approximately 13% appearing once. The clonotype originates from a man between 25 and 39 years old who received the YFV17D yellow fever vaccine. The source material was PBMCs, sampled on the day of the yellow fever booster vaccination. J is TRBJ1-5 and V is TRBV18; D is uncertain. Here the CDR3 reads CASSSRHSVSNQPQHF. CDR3 DNA sequence: TGTGCCAGCTCCTCCAGGCACAGCGTGAGCAATCAGCCCCAGCATTTT. The complete variable domain, with remaining parts taken from reference TRBV18 and TRBJ1-5, reads NAGVMQNPRHLVRRRGQEARLRCSPMKGHSHVYWYRQLPEEGLKFMVYLQKENIIDESGMPKERFSAEFPKEGPSILRIQQVVRGDSAAYFCASSSRHSVSNQPQHFGDGTRLSIL.